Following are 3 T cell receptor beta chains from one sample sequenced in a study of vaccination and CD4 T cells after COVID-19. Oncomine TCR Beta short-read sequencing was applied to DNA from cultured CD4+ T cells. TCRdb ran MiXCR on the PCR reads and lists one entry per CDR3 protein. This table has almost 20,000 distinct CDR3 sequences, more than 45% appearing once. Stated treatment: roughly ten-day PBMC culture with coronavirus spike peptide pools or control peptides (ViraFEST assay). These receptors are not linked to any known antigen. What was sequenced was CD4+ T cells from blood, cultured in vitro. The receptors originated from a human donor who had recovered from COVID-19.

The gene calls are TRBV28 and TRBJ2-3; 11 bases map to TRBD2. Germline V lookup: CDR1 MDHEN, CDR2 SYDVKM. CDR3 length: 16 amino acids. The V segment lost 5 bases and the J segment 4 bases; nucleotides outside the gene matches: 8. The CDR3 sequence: CASSTTSGVSPDTQYF. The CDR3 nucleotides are TGTGCCAGCAGTACGACTAGCGGGGTTAGCCCAGATACGCAGTATTTT.

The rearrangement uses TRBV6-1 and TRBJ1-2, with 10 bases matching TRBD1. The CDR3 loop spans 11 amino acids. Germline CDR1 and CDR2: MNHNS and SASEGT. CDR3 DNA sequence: TGTTGGGACAGGGGAAACTATGGCTACACCTTC. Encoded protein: CWDRGNYGYTF.

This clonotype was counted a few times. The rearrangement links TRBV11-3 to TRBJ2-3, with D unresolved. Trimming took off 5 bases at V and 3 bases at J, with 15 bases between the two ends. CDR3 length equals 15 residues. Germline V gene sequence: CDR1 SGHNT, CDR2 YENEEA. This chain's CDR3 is CASSKYQVTTDTQYF. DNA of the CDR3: TGTGCCAGCAGCAAGTACCAGGTGACTACAGATACGCAGTATTTT.